The sequence of this T cell receptor beta chain was determined in a study of T cell responses to AZD1222 COVID-19 vaccine. General observations from the study: Just a handful of AZD1222 recipients tested seropositive at baseline. Reportedly, nearly half the spike-specific TCRs target unmutated variant regions.

The data were produced by immunoSEQ multiplex PCR, yet TCRdb's version contains in-frame clones alone and is incomplete. The sample gives over 150,000 clones, roughly 90% of which show up once; 4.3% is in the top ten. Germline assignment: CDR1 MNHEY and CDR2 SMNVEV (reference sequence). V dropped 3 bases and J dropped 1 base, with 12 bases sitting between them. The length of the CDR3 is 15 residues. This clone was detected a few times. The antigen remains undetermined. The chain has TRBV27 and TRBJ1-1; D is unclear. This receptor was taken from an adult who received the AZD1222 COVID-19 vaccine. Source: peripheral blood, taken 28 days after the second AZD1222 dose. CDR3 region: CASSFSTSGNTEAFF. The CDR3 nucleotides read TGTGCCAGCAGTTTCTCTACATCGGGGAACACTGAAGCTTTCTTT.